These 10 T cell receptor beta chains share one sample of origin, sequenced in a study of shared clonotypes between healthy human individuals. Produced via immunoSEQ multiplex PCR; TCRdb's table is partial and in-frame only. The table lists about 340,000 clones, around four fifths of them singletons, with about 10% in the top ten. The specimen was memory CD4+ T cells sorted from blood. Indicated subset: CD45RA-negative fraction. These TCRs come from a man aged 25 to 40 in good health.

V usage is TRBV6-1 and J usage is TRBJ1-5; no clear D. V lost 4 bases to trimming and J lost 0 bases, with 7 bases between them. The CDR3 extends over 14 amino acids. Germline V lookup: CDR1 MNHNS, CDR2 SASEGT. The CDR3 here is CASSGRNSNQPQHF. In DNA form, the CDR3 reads TGTGCCAGCAGTGGGCGAAATAGCAATCAGCCCCAGCATTTT.

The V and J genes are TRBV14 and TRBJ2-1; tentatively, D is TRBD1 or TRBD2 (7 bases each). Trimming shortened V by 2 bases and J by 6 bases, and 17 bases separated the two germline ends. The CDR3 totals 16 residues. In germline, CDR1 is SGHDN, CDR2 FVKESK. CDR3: CASSQLQGTKGNEQFF. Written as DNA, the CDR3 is TGTGCCAGCAGCCAACTACAGGGGACTAAGGGCAATGAGCAGTTCTTC.

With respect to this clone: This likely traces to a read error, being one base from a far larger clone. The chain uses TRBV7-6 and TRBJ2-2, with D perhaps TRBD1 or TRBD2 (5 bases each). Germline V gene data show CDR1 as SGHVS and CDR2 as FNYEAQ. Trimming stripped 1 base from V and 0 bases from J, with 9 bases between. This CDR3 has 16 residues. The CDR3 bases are TGTGCCAGCAGCTTAGGTCTGGGGGCGAACACCGGGGAGCTGTTTTTT. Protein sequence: CASSLGLGANTGELFF.

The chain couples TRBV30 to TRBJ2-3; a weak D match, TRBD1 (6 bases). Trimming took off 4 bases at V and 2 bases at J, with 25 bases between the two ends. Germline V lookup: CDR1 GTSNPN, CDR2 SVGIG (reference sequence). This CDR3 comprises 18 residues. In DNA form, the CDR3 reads TGTGCCTGGACTAAAATAGGGGGACCGGTTATTATCACAGATACGCAGTATTTT. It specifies CAWTKIGGPVIITDTQYF.

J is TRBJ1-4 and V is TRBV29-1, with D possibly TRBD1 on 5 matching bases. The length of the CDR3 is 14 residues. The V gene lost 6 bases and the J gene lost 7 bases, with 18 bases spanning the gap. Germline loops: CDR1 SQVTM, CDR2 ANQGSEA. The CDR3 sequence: CSVKAQGGGEKLFF. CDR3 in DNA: TGCAGCGTCAAAGCGCAGGGAGGCGGTGAAAAACTGTTTTTT.

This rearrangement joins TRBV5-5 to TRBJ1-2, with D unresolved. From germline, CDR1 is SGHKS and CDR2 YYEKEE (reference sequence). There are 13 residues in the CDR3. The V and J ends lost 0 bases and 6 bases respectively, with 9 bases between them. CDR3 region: CASSLGPLDGYTF. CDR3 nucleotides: TGTGCCAGCAGCTTGGGCCCGCTAGATGGCTACACCTTC.

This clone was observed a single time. The CDR3 protein is CASRRDRGNEQFF. CDR3 sequence (DNA): TGTGCCAGCAGAAGGGACAGGGGGAATGAGCAGTTCTTC. V is TRBV7-8 and J is TRBJ2-1; TRBD1 aligns across 11 bases. The CDR3 is 13 amino acids. After removal of 6 bases from V and 7 bases from J, the junction contained 2 bases not matched to a gene. Germline CDR1 is SGHVS and CDR2 is FQNEAQ.

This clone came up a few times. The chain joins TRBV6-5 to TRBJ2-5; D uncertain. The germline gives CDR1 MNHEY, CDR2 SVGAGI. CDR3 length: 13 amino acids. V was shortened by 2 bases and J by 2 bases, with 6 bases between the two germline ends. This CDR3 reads CASSYARQETQYF. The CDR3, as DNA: TGTGCCAGCAGTTACGCCCGACAAGAGACCCAGTACTTC.

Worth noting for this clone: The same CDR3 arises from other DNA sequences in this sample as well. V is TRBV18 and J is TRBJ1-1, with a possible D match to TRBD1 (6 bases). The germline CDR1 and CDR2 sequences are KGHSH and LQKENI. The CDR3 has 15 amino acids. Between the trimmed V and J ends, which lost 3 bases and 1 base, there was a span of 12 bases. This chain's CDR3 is CASSPLDRWNTEAFF. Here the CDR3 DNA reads TGTGCCAGCTCACCCCTCGACAGGTGGAACACTGAAGCTTTCTTT. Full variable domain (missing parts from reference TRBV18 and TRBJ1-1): NAGVMQNPRHLVRRRGQEARLRCSPMKGHSHVYWYRQLPEEGLKFMVYLQKENIIDESGMPKERFSAEFPKEGPSILRIQQVVRGDSAAYFCASSPLDRWNTEAFFGQGTRLTVV.

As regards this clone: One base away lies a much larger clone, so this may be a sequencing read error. Here the CDR3 reads CASSVRETQYF. For the CDR3, the DNA is TGTGCCAGCAGTGTTCGGGAGACCCAGTACTTC. This chain links TRBV2 with TRBJ2-5; the D is unclear. With 4 bases removed from V and 5 bases from J, the gap between germline ends came to 5 bases. This CDR3 comprises 11 residues. CDR1 and CDR2 from the germline V gene are SNHLY and FYNNEI. The full variable domain, in which reference TRBV2 and TRBJ2-5 provide the parts outside the CDR3, is EPEVTQTPSHQVTQMGQEVILRCVPISNHLYFYWYRQILGQKVEFLVSFYNNEISEKSEIFDDQFSVERPDGSNFTLKIRSTKLEDSAMYFCASSVRETQYFGPGTRLLVL.